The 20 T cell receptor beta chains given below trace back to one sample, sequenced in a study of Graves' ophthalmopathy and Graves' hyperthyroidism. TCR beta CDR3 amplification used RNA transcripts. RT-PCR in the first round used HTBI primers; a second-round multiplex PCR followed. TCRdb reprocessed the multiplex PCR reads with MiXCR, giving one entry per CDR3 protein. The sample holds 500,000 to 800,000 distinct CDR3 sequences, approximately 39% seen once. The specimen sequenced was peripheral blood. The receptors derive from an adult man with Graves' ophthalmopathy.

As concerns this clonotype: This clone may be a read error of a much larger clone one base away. The CDR3 protein is CASSTSRATGELFF. The CDR3 DNA reads TGTGCCAGCAGCACCTCCCGGGCCACCGGGGAGCTGTTTTTT. This chain joins TRBV11-1 and TRBJ2-2; D gene ambiguous. The CDR3 covers 14 residues. The germline CDR1 and CDR2 sequences are SGHAT and FQDESV (reference sequence). The V end was cut by 5 bases, the J end by 4 bases, with 11 bases between.

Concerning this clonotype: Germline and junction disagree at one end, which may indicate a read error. The CDR3 loop is CASSYLPGQDYEQYF. The CDR3 DNA reads as TGTGCCAGCAGTTATCTACCGGGACAGGACTACGAGCAGTACTTC. This chain joins TRBV10-3 and TRBJ2-7; 8 bases match TRBD1. Germline values: CDR1 ENHRY, CDR2 SYGVKD. The CDR3 spans 15 residues.

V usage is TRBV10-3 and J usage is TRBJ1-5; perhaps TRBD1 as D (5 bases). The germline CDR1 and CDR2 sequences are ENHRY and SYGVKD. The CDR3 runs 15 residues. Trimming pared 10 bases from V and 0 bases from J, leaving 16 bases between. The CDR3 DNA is TGTGCCAGCAGGATAGACAGATATAGCAATCAGCCCCAGCATTTT. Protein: CASRIDRYSNQPQHF.

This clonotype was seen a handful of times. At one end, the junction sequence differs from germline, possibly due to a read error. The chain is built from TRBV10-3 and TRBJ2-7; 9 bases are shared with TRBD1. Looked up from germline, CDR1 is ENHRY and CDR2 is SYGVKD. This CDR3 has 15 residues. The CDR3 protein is CASSYSGTGQYEQYF. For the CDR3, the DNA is TGTGCCAGCAGTTATTCCGGGACAGGGCAGTACGAGCAGTACTTC.

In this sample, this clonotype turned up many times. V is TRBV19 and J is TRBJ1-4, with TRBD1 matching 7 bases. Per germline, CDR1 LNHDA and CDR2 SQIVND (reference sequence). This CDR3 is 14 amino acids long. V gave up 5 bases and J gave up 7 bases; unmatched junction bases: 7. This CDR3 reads CASSPRQGAEKLFF. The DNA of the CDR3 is TGTGCCAGTAGTCCTAGACAGGGTGCTGAAAAACTGTTTTTT.

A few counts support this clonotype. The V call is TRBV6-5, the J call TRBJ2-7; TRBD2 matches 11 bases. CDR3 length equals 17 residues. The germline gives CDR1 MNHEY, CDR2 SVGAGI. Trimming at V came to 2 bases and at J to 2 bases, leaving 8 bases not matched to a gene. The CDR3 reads CASSYGLAGGSPYEQYF. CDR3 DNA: TGTGCCAGCAGTTACGGACTAGCGGGTGGTAGCCCCTACGAGCAGTACTTC.

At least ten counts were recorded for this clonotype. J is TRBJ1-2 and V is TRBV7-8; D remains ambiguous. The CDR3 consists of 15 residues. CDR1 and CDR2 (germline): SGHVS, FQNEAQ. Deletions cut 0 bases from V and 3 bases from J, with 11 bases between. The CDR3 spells CASSLAVGRDYGYTF. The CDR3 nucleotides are TGTGCCAGCAGCTTAGCGGTGGGGAGGGACTATGGCTACACCTTC.

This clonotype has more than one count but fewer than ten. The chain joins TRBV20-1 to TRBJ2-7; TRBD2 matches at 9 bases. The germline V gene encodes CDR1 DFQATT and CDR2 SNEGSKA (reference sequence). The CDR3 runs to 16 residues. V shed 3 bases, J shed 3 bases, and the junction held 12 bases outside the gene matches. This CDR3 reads CSARPGGGTSFYEQYF. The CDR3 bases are TGCAGTGCTAGGCCGGGAGGAGGGACTAGCTTCTACGAGCAGTACTTC.

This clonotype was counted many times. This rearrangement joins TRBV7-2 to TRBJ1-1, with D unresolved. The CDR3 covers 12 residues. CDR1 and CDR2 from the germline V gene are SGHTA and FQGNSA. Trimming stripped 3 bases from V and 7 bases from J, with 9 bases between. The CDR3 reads CASSFSDIEAFF. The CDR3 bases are TGTGCCAGCAGCTTTAGTGACATTGAAGCTTTCTTT.

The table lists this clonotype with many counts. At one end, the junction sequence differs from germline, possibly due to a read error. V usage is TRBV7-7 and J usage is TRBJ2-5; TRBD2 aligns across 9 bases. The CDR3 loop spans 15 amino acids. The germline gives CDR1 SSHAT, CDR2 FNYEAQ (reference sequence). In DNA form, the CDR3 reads TGTGCTAGCAGCTTATCGGGACTAGCCCAAGAGACCCAGTACTTC. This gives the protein CASSLSGLAQETQYF. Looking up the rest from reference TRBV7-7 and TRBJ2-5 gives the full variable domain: GAGVSQSPRYKVTKRGQDVTLRCDPISSHATLYWYQQALGQGPEFLTYFNYEAQPDKSGLPSDRFSAERPEGSISTLTIQRTEQRDSAMYRCASSLSGLAQETQYFGPGTRLLVL.

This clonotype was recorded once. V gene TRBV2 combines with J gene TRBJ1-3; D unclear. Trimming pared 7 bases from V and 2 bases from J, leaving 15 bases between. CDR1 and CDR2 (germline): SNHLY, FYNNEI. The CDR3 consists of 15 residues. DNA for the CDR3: TGTGCCAGCAAGTTGGGGAGGATCACTGGAAACACCATATATTTT. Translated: CASKLGRITGNTIYF. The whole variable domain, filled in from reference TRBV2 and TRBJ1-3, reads EPEVTQTPSHQVTQMGQEVILRCVPISNHLYFYWYRQILGQKVEFLVSFYNNEISEKSEIFDDQFSVERPDGSNFTLKIRSTKLEDSAMYFCASKLGRITGNTIYFGEGSWLTVV.

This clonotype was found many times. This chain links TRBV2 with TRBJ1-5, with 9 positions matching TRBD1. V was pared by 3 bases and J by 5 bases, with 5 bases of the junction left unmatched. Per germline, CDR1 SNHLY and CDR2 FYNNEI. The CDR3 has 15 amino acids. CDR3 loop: CASSEGTGYHQPQHF. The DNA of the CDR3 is TGTGCCAGCAGTGAGGGGACAGGGTACCATCAGCCCCAGCATTTT.

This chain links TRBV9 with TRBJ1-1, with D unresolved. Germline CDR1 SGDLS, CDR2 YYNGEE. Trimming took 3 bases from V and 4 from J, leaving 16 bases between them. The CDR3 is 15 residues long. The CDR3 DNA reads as TGTGCCAGCAGCGGACCGGACGGGAGGGCCACTGAAGCTTTCTTT. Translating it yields CASSGPDGRATEAFF.

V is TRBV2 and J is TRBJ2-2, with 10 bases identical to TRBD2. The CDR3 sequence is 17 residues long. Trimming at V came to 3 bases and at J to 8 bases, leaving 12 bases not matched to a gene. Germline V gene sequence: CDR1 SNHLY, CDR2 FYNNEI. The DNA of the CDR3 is TGTGCCAGCAGTGATTCGGCTAGCGGGGGCCCACGAGGGGAGCTGTTTTTT. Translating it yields CASSDSASGGPRGELFF.

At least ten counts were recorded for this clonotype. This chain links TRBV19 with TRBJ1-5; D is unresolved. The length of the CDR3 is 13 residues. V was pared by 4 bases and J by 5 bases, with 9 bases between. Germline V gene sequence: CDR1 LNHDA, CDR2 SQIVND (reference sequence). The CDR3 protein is CASSTQRDQPQHF. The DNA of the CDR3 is TGTGCCAGTAGTACGCAGAGGGATCAGCCCCAGCATTTT.

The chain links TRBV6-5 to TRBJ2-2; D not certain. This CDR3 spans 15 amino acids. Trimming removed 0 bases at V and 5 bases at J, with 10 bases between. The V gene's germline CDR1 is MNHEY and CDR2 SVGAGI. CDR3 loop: CASSYSTGITGELFF. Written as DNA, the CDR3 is TGTGCCAGCAGTTACTCGACGGGTATAACCGGGGAGCTGTTTTTT.

The CDR3, as DNA: TGTGCCACTGGGGTGGGTGTGGGGTATGGCTACACCTTC. Translating gives CATGVGVGYGYTF. The V and J genes are TRBV27 and TRBJ1-2; the D is unclear. From germline, CDR1 is MNHEY and CDR2 SMNVEV (reference sequence). V lost 10 bases and J 5 bases, leaving 17 bases between the germline ends. The CDR3 runs to 13 residues.

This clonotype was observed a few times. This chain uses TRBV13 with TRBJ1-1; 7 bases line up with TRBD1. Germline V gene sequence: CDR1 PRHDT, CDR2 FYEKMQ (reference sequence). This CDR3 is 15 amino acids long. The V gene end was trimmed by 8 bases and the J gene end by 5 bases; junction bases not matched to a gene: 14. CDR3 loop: CASSPRRDRETEAFF. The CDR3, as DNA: TGTGCCAGCTCACCACGTCGCGACAGGGAAACTGAAGCTTTCTTT.

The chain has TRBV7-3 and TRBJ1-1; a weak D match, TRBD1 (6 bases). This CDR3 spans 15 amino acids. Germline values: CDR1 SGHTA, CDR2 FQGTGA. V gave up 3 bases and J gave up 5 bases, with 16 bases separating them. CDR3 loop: CASSLGARGKTEAFF. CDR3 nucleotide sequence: TGTGCCAGCAGCTTGGGGGCAAGGGGCAAAACTGAAGCTTTCTTT.

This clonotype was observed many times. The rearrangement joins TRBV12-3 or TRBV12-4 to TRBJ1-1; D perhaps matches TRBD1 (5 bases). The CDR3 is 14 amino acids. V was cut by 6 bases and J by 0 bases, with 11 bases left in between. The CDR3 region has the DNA TGTGCCAGCAGGTGGGGGAGAATGAACACTGAAGCTTTCTTT. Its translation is CASRWGRMNTEAFF.